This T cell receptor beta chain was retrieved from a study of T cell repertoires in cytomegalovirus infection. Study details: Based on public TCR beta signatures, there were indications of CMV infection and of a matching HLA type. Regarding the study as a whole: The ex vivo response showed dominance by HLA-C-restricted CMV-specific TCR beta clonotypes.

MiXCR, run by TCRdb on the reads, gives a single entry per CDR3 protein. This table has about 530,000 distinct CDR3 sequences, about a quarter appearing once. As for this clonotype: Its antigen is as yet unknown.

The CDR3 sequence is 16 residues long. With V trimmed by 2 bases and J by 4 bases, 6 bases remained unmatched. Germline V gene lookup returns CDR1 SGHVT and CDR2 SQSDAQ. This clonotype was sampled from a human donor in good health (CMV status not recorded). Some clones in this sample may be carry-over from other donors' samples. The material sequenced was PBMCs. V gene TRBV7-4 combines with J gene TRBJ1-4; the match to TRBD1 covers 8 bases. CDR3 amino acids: CASSLLRGQDNEKLFF. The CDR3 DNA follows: TGTGCCAGCAGCTTACTCAGGGGACAGGATAATGAAAAACTGTTTTTT.